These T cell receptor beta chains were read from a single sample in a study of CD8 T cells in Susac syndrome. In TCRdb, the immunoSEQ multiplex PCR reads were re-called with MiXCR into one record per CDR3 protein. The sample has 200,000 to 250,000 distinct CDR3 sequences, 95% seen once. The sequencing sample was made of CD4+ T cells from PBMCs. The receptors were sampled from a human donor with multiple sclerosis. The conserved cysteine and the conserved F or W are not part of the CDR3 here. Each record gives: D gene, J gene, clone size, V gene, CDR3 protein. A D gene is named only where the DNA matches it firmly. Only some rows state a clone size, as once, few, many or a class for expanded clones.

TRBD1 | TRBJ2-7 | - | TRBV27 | ASRPGQSYEQY
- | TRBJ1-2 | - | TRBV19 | ASTQSRVGADGYT
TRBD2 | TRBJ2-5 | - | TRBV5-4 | ASGTRGNQETQY
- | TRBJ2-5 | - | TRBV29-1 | SVSGGTVIRETQY
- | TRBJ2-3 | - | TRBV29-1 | SVEGSPESTDTQY
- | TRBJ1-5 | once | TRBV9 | ASTPRGTRLQPQH
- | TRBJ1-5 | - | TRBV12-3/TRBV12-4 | ASSGGISNQPQH
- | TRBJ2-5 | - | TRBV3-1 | ASSQGTGETQY
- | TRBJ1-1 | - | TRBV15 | ATRQDGNTEAF
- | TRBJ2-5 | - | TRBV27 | ASSLSWRFQETQY
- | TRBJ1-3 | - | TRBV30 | AWSGNTIY
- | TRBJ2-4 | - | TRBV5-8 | ASSLIGAKNIQY
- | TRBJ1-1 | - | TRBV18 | ASSPIQGTMNTEAF
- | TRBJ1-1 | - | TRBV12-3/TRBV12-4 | ASSSGHETEAF
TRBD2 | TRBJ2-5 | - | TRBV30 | AWSPGGGADEY
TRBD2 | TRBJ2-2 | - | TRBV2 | ASSGSGGSTGELF
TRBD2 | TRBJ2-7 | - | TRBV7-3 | ASSPTHSTSRYEQY
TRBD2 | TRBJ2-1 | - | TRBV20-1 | SAGTRGGLSHEQF
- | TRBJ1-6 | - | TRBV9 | ASSPGVGSPLH
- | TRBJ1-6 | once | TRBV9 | ASSVRSDSSPLH
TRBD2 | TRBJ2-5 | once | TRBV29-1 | SASAGVETQY
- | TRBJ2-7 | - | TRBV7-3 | ASSSPGSGQY
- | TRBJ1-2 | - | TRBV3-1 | ASSQAPTGGAYGYT
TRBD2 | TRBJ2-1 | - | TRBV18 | ASSPQLAGFGNEQF